This TCR beta chain was retrieved from a study of OX40 agonist ivuxolimab in advanced cancers. Study-level background: Six ivuxolimab dose levels, 0.01 to 10 mg/kg, were given intravenously every 2 weeks.

Germline loops: CDR1 SGHDT, CDR2 YYEEEE. V was cut by 2 bases and J by 3 bases, with 9 bases left in between. This CDR3 comprises 15 residues. Assay used: immunoSEQ multiplex PCR; TCRdb lists only in-frame clones, some missing. This sample has about 83,000 clones, with roughly 80% found just once. The clonotype comes from an adult with an advanced solid tumor such as melanoma, head and neck, liver or kidney cancer. J is TRBJ1-6 and V is TRBV5-6; D remains unclear. The specimen was CD4+ or CD8+ T cells sorted from blood, collected in a trial of the OX40 agonist ivuxolimab. This CDR3 is CASSFGDIYNSPLHF. The CDR3 nucleotides are TGTGCCAGCAGCTTTGGGGATATCTATAATTCACCCCTCCACTTT.